Listed here are 17 T cell receptor beta chains from one sample, sequenced in a study of cytomegalovirus exposure and HLA in healthy donors. The primer mix had 60 Vbeta and 13 Jbeta primers. Here immunoSEQ multiplex PCR was the method, and the copy in TCRdb shows in-frame clones only, minus some. The sample has 150,000 or so clones; approximately 75% are singletons. Sample: PBMCs. These receptors were collected from a girl between 5 and 17 years old in good health and CMV-seronegative.

This clone came up a few times. The V and J genes are TRBV13 and TRBJ2-3; D not certain. The V and J ends lost 3 bases and 0 bases respectively, with 10 bases between them. The germline V gene has CDR1 PRHDT and CDR2 FYEKMQ (reference sequence). CDR3 size: 15 residues. The DNA of the CDR3 is TGTGCCAGCAGCTTTTCAGGAACTAGCACAGATACGCAGTATTTT. It codes for CASSFSGTSTDTQYF.

The J gene is TRBJ2-5, the V gene TRBV11-2; perhaps TRBD2 as D (6 bases). The CDR3 extends over 15 amino acids. The V end lost 4 bases, the J end lost 4 bases, and 16 bases lay between the germline ends. The germline V gene encodes CDR1 SGHAT and CDR2 FQNNGV. DNA for the CDR3: TGTGCCAGCAGCTCCCGACTAGACCCACGAGAGACCCAGTACTTC. Its protein is CASSSRLDPRETQYF.

The chain recombines TRBV19 with TRBJ1-1; D gene ambiguous. The CDR3 is made up of 14 amino acids. Trimming removed 4 bases from V and 2 bases from J, with 11 bases in between. The germline V gene encodes CDR1 LNHDA and CDR2 SQIVND (reference sequence). The DNA of the CDR3 is TGTGCCAGTAGTAGAGGGCGTGGAAACACTGAAGCTTTCTTT. Translation: CASSRGRGNTEAFF.

The chain links TRBV19 to TRBJ1-1; the D gene is possibly TRBD1 (6 bases). From germline, CDR1 is LNHDA and CDR2 SQIVND (reference sequence). V lost 9 bases to trimming and J lost 4 bases, with 18 bases between them. There are 14 residues in the CDR3. CDR3 loop: CASDPGTTPTEAFF. The CDR3 DNA sequence: TGTGCCAGCGACCCGGGGACAACTCCCACTGAAGCTTTCTTT.

The V gene is TRBV10-3, the J gene TRBJ1-1; possible D gene TRBD1, 6 bases. This CDR3 is built from 15 residues. V was pared by 0 bases and J by 1 base, with 9 bases between. CDR1 is ENHRY and CDR2 is SYGVKD in the germline V gene. CDR3 in amino acids: CAISESQGTNTEAFF. The CDR3 DNA follows: TGTGCCATCAGTGAGTCGCAGGGGACGAACACTGAAGCTTTCTTT.

This clone was seen only a few times. The CDR3 here is CASSYEFEAFF. CDR3 DNA: TGTGCCAGCAGTTACGAGTTTGAAGCTTTCTTT. The genes are TRBV6-5 and TRBJ1-1; no definite D call. Germline loops: CDR1 MNHEY, CDR2 SVGAGI. This CDR3 contains 11 residues. V was clipped by 2 bases and J by 7 bases, with 5 bases between them.

The chain carries TRBV25-1 and TRBJ2-1; 9 nucleotides agree with TRBD1. Germline V gene lookup returns CDR1 MGHDK and CDR2 SYGVNS. The J segment lost 15 bases and the V segment lost 0 bases, leaving 6 bases of the junction unmatched. This CDR3 contains 13 residues. The CDR3 bases are TGTGCCAGCAGTGAATATCCCGGACAGGGGTTGTTCTTC. Translating gives CASSEYPGQGLFF.

The chain carries TRBV7-3 and TRBJ1-2; D is possibly TRBD1 (6 bases). Germline CDR1 reads SGHTA; CDR2 reads FQGTGA. Between the trimmed V and J ends, which lost 0 bases and 3 bases, there was a span of 8 bases. The CDR3 covers 14 residues. In nucleotides, the CDR3 is TGTGCCAGCAGCTTAACAGGGGGAGACTATGGCTACACCTTC. As protein: CASSLTGGDYGYTF.

The chain links TRBV6-1 to TRBJ2-2; D is ambiguous. Germline loops: CDR1 MNHNS, CDR2 SASEGT. V lost 7 bases to trimming and J lost 0 bases, with 6 bases between them. The CDR3 contains 13 residues. The chain's CDR3 is CASKEPNTGELFF. Written as DNA, the CDR3 is TGTGCCAGCAAAGAGCCGAACACCGGGGAGCTGTTTTTT.

This clone was seen only once. The J gene is TRBJ1-1, the V gene TRBV7-9; D gene ambiguous. Between the trimmed V and J ends, which lost 3 bases and 7 bases, there was a span of 18 bases. Germline CDR1 reads SEHNR; CDR2 reads FQNEAQ (reference sequence). The length of the CDR3 is 15 residues. The CDR3 DNA follows: TGTGCCAGCAGCTTGAATGCCCCGGGATGGGGTGAAGCTTTCTTT. It is translated as CASSLNAPGWGEAFF.

This rearrangement joins TRBV7-8 to TRBJ1-6; no clear D. Trimming took off 7 bases at V and 5 bases at J, with 15 bases between the two ends. There are 15 residues in the CDR3. Per the germline V gene, CDR1 is SGHVS and CDR2 is FQNEAQ. In DNA, the CDR3 is TGTGCCAGCACCTCCGGTCTGAGAGATAATTCACCCCTCCACTTT. Translation: CASTSGLRDNSPLHF.

This rearrangement joins TRBV11-3 to TRBJ2-2, with a possible D match to TRBD1 (5 bases). The CDR3 consists of 14 residues. V lost 5 bases to trimming and J lost 3 bases, with 10 bases between them. The germline gives CDR1 SGHNT, CDR2 YENEEA. The CDR3 DNA reads as TGTGCCAGCAGCCGCGACAGTTACACCGGGGAGCTGTTTTTT. Its translation: CASSRDSYTGELFF.

The genes are TRBV9 and TRBJ2-1, with D perhaps TRBD1 (5 bases). The CDR3 runs 15 residues. CDR1 is SGDLS and CDR2 is YYNGEE in the germline V gene. V shed 0 bases and J shed 2 bases, with 9 bases lying between them. This CDR3 is CASSVGTNTYNEQFF. The CDR3 nucleotides read TGTGCCAGCAGCGTAGGGACAAACACCTACAATGAGCAGTTCTTC. The full variable domain, rest sourced from reference TRBV9 and TRBJ2-1, is DSGVTQTPKHLITATGQRVTLRCSPRSGDLSVYWYQQSLDQGLQFLIQYYNGEERAKGNILERFSAQQFPDLHSELNLSSLELGDSALYFCASSVGTNTYNEQFFGPGTRLTVL.

This chain joins TRBV5-1 and TRBJ1-1; 9 bases agree with TRBD1. CDR1 is SGHRS, CDR2 YFSETQ, per germline. The V segment lost 4 bases and the J segment 0 bases; nucleotides outside the gene matches: 13. The CDR3 length is 18 residues. CDR3 in amino acids: CASSIPTGGDPLNTEAFF. The CDR3, as DNA: TGCGCCAGCAGCATACCTACAGGGGGCGACCCCCTGAACACTGAAGCTTTCTTT.

CDR3 DNA: TGTGCCAGCAGCCAAGAAGCGTTTGAGCAGTTCTTC. Its translation: CASSQEAFEQFF. The chain carries TRBV14 and TRBJ2-1; D is undetermined. The V and J ends lost 0 bases and 9 bases respectively, with 6 bases between them. The CDR3 totals 12 residues. Looked up from germline, CDR1 is SGHDN and CDR2 is FVKESK.

This clone was detected a few times. The chain is built from TRBV6-1 and TRBJ2-7, with 8 bases that match TRBD2. V shed 2 bases, J shed 5 bases, and the junction held 11 bases outside the gene matches. CDR3 length: 16 amino acids. Looked up from germline, CDR1 is MNHNS and CDR2 is SASEGT. CDR3 sequence: CASSEKGGGYEHEQYF. CDR3 bases: TGTGCCAGCAGTGAAAAGGGCGGGGGGTACGAGCACGAGCAGTACTTC.

The chain recombines TRBV18 with TRBJ1-3, with D hard to call. The V and J ends lost 3 bases and 0 bases respectively, with 12 bases between them. From germline, CDR1 is KGHSH and CDR2 LQKENI. This CDR3 has 16 residues. CDR3 bases: TGTGCCAGCTCACCGCCGAACTCACGCTCTGGAAACACCATATATTTT. Amino acid sequence: CASSPPNSRSGNTIYF.